This T cell receptor beta chain was sequenced for a study of cytomegalovirus exposure and HLA in healthy donors. General study results and limits: In an earlier analysis, about 87% or about 30%: the productive usage of most TCR beta V segments.

Notes on this clone: The antigen is not known.

PCR involved 60 Vbeta and 13 Jbeta primers. Assay used: immunoSEQ multiplex PCR; TCRdb lists only in-frame clones, some missing. The table records about 160,000 clones, 80% to 90% of them present only once. This TCR was recovered from a woman between 25 and 40 years old in good health and CMV-seropositive. The material sequenced was PBMCs.

CDR3 nucleotides: TGCGCCAGCAGCTTTGGACTAGCTCCTTCCAATGAGCAGTTCTTC. Residues: CASSFGLAPSNEQFF. The rearrangement links TRBV5-1 to TRBJ2-1; TRBD2 agrees at 8 bases. The CDR3 runs 15 residues. Germline V gene data show CDR1 as SGHRS and CDR2 as YFSETQ. V lost 2 bases, J lost 6 bases, and 7 bases stayed unmatched.